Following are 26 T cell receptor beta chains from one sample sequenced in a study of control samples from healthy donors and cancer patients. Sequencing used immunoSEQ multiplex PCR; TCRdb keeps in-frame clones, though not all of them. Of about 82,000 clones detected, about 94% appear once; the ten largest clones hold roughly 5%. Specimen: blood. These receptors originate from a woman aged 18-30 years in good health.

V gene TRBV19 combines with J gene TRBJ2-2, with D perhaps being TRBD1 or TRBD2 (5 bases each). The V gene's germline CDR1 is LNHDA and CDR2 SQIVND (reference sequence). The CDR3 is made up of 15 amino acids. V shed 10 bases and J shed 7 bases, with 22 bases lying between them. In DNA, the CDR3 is TGTGCCACAAACCAGGGTTCGAGGGCCGGCGGGGAGCTGTTTTTT. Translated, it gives CATNQGSRAGGELFF.

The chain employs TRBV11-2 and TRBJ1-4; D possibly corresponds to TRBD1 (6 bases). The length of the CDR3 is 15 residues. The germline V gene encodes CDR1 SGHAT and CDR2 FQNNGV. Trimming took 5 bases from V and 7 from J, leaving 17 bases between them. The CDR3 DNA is TGTGCCAGCAGCCTAGGGGGGGCCTGGGGTGAAAAACTGTTTTTT. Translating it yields CASSLGGAWGEKLFF. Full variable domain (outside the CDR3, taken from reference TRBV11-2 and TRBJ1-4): EAGVAQSPRYKIIEKRQSVAFWCNPISGHATLYWYQQILGQGPKLLIQFQNNGVVDDSQLPKDRFSAERLKGVDSTLKIQPAKLEDSAVYLCASSLGGAWGEKLFFGSGTQLSVL.

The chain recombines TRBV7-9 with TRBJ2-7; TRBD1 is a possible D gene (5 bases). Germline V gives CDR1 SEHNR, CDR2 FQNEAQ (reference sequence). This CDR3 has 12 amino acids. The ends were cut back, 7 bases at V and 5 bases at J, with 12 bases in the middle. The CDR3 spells CASTIPGHEQYF. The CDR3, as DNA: TGTGCCAGCACGATCCCAGGGCACGAGCAGTACTTC.

DNA for the CDR3: TGTGCCAGTAGTATATCCTCCGCGGGGGGCATCTACGAGCAGTACTTC. This encodes CASSISSAGGIYEQYF. The V and J genes are TRBV19 and TRBJ2-7; TRBD2 agrees at 8 bases. Per the germline V gene, CDR1 is LNHDA and CDR2 is SQIVND (reference sequence). The CDR3 length is 16 residues. The V and J ends lost 2 bases and 3 bases, in that order; junction bases with no gene match: 9.

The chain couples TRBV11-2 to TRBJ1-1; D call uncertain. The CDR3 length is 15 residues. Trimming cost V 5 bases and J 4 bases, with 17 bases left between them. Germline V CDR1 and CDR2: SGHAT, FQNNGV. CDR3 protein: CASSTEPLMGTEAFF. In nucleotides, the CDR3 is TGTGCCAGCAGCACCGAGCCCTTGATGGGCACTGAAGCTTTCTTT.

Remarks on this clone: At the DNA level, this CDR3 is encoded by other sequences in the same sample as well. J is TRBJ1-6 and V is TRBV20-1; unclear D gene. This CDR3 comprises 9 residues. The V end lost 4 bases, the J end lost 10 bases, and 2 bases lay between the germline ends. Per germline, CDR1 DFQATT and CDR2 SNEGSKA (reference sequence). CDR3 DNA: TGCAGTGCTAACTCACCCCTCCACTTT. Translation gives CSANSPLHF.

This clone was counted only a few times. The chain's CDR3 is CASSQERQNYGYTF. The CDR3 bases are TGTGCCAGCAGCCAAGAACGGCAAAACTATGGCTACACCTTC. The rearrangement uses TRBV14 and TRBJ1-2; no definite D call. The CDR3 consists of 14 residues. Germline loops: CDR1 SGHDN, CDR2 FVKESK. V was trimmed by 0 bases and J by 2 bases, leaving 7 bases between them.

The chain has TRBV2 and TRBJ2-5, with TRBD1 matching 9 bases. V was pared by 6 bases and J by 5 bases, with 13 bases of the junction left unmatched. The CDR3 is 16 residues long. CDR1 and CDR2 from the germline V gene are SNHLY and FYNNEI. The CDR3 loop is CASSRETTGGLETQYF. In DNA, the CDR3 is TGTGCCAGCAGCCGGGAGACAACAGGGGGCCTGGAGACCCAGTACTTC.

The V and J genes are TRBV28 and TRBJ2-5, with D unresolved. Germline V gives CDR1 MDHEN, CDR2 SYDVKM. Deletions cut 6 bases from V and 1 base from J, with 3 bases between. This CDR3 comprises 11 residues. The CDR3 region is CASRIQETQYF. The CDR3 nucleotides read TGTGCCAGCAGAATCCAAGAGACCCAGTACTTC.

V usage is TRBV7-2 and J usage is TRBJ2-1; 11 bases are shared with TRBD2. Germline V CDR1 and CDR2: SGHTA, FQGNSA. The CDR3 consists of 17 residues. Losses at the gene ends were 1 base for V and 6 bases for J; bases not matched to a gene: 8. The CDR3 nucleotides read TGTGCCAGCAGCTTAGGATCTAGCGGGAGGTTCCCCAATGAGCAGTTCTTC. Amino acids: CASSLGSSGRFPNEQFF. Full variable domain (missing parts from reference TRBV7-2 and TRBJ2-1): GAGVSQSPSNKVTEKGKDVELRCDPISGHTALYWYRQSLGQGLEFLIYFQGNSAPDKSGLPSDRFSAERTGGSVSTLTIQRTQQEDSAVYLCASSLGSSGRFPNEQFFGPGTRLTVL.

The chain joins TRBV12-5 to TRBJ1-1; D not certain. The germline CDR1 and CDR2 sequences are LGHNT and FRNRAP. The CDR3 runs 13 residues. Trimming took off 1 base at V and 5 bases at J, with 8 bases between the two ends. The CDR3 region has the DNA TGTGCTAGTGGTTTGGGAGGAGGGACTGAAGCTTTCTTT. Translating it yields CASGLGGGTEAFF. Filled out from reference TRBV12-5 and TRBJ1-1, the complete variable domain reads DARVTQTPRHKVTEMGQEVTMRCQPILGHNTVFWYRQTMMQGLELLAYFRNRAPLDDSGMPKDRFSAEMPDATLATLKIQPSEPRDSAVYFCASGLGGGTEAFFGQGTRLTVV.

CDR3 DNA sequence: TGTGCCAGCAGCCGCTTAATAGGGCTTTACCCTAATGAAAAACTGTTTTTT. It translates to CASSRLIGLYPNEKLFF. The chain has TRBV16 and TRBJ1-4; D is unclear. Trimming took 4 bases from V and 3 from J, leaving 18 bases between them. Germline loops: CDR1 KGHSY, CDR2 FQNENV. This CDR3 is 17 amino acids long.

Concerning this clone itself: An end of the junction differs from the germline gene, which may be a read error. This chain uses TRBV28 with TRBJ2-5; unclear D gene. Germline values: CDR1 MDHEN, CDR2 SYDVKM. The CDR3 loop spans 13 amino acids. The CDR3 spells CASSLQYQETQYF. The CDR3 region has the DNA TGTGCCAGCAGTTTACAGTACCAGGAGACCCAGTACTTC. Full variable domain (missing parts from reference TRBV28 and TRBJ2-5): DVKVTQSSRYLVKRTGEKVFLECVQDMDHENMFWYRQDPGLGLRLIYFSYDVKMKEKGDIPEGYSVSREKKERFSLILESASTNQTSMYLCASSLQYQETQYFGPGTRLLVL.

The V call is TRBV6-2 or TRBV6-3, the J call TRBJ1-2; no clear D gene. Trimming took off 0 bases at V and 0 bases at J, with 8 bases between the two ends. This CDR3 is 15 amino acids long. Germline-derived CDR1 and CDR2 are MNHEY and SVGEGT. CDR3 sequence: CASSYSMVANYGYTF. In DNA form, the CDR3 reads TGTGCCAGCAGTTACTCGATGGTTGCTAACTATGGCTACACCTTC.

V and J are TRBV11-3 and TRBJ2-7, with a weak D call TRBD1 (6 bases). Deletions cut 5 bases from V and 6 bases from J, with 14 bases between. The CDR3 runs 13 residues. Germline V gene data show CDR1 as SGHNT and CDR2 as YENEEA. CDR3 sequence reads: CASSTQQGAEQYF. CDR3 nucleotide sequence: TGTGCCAGCAGCACACAACAGGGTGCCGAGCAGTACTTC. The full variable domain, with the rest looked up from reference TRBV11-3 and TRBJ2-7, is EAGVVQSPRYKIIEKKQPVAFWCNPISGHNTLYWYLQNLGQGPELLIRYENEEAVDDSQLPKDRFSAERLKGVDSTLKIQPAELGDSAVYLCASSTQQGAEQYFGPGTRLTVT.

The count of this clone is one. The CDR3 loop is CASSQDRLTNYGYTF. Written as DNA, the CDR3 is TGCGCCAGCAGCCAAGATAGGTTAACCAACTATGGCTACACCTTC. The chain links TRBV4-3 to TRBJ1-2; D unresolved. Looked up from germline, CDR1 is LGHNA and CDR2 is YSLEER. V gave up 0 bases and J gave up 2 bases, with 10 bases separating them. The CDR3 sequence is 15 residues long.

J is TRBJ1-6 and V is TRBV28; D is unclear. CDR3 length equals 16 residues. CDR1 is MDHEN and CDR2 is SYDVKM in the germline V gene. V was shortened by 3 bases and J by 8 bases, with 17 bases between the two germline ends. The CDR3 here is CASSFPPTGTYSPLHF. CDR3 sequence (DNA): TGTGCCAGCAGTTTCCCCCCGACTGGAACTTATTCACCCCTCCACTTT.

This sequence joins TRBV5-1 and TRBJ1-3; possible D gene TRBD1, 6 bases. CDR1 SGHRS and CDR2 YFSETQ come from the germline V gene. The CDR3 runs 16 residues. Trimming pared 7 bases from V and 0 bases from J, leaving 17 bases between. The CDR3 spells CASQPGHGASGNTIYF. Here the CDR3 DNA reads TGCGCCAGCCAACCGGGACACGGTGCCTCTGGAAACACCATATATTTT.

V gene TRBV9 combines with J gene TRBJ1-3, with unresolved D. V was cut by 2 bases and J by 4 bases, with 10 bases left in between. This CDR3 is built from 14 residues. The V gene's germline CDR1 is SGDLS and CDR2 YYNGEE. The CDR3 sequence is CASSVTWVGNTIYF. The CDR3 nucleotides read TGTGCCAGCAGCGTTACGTGGGTCGGAAACACCATATATTTT.

DNA for the CDR3: TGTGCCAGGGGACAGCGAACCATTCACTCCTACGAGCAGTACTTC. Protein: CARGQRTIHSYEQYF. The chain carries TRBV6-6 and TRBJ2-7, with TRBD1 identical over 7 bases. V lost 9 bases, J lost 0 bases, and 11 bases stayed unmatched. This CDR3 has 15 residues. Germline V lookup: CDR1 MNHNY, CDR2 SVGAGI (reference sequence).

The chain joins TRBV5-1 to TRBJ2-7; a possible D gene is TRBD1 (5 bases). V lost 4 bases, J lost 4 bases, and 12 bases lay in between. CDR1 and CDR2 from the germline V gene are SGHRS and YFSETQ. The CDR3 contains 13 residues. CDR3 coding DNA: TGCGCCAGCAGCGCTAAGACAGCATACGAGCAGTACTTC. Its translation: CASSAKTAYEQYF.

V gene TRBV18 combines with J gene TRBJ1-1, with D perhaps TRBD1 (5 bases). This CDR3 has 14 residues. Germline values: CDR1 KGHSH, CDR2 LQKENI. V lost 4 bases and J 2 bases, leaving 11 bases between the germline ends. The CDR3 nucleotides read TGTGCCAGCTCACGGCGACAGAGCAACACTGAAGCTTTCTTT. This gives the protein CASSRRQSNTEAFF.

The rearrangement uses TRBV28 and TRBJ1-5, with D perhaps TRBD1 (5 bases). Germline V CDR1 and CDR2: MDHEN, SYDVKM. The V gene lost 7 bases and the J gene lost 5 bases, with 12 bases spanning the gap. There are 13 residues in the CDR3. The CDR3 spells CASTRDRYQPQHF. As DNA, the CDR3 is TGTGCCAGCACTCGGGACCGGTATCAGCCCCAGCATTTT.

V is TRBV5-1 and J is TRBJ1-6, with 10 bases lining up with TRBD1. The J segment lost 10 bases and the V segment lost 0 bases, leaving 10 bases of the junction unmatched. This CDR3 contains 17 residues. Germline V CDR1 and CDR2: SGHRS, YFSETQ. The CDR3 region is CASSLEGVGTGVSPLHF. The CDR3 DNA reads TGCGCCAGCAGCTTGGAGGGTGTCGGGACAGGGGTGTCACCCCTCCACTTT.

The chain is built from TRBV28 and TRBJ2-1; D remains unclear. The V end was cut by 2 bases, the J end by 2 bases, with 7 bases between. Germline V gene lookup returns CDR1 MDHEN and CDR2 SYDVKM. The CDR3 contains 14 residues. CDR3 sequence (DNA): TGTGCCAGCAGTTTAGACTTAACCTACAATGAGCAGTTCTTC. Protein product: CASSLDLTYNEQFF.

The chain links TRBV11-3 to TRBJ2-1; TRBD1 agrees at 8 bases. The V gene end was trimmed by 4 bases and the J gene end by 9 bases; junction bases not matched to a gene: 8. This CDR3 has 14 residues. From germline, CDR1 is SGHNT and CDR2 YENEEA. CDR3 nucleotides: TGTGCCAGCAGCTCCCGGCAGGGGGCTTTTGAGCAGTTCTTC. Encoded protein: CASSSRQGAFEQFF.